These 32 T cell receptor beta chains share one sample of origin, sequenced in a study of blood T cell repertoires in COVID-19 (dated by TCRdb to about 2020). The protocol used for the library was the immunoSEQ multiplex PCR assay. TCRdb obtained this table from immuneACCESS and retained in-frame rearrangements with V and J assigned. These tables miss some clones; where compared with another copy, unresolved V genes account for less than half of the shortfall, and the remainder is unexplained. This sample gives some 94,000 clones in total; about 83% of them show up just once. The top ten constitute 2% of the sample. Sample: peripheral blood. The origin of the receptors is a man in his sixties or seventies with active or convalescent COVID-19.

The chain recombines TRBV5-1 with TRBJ2-5, with a weak D call TRBD1 (5 bases). The V end lost 8 bases, the J end lost 5 bases, and 16 bases lay between the germline ends. Germline V CDR1 and CDR2: SGHRS, YFSETQ. The CDR3 sequence is 13 residues long. The CDR3 nucleotides are TGCGCCAGTGCTGATCCAGGGATGGAGACCCAGTACTTC. The encoded protein is CASADPGMETQYF.

This chain connects TRBV15 to TRBJ1-6; a possible D gene is TRBD1 (6 bases). Looked up from germline, CDR1 is LNHNV and CDR2 is YYDKDF (reference sequence). Trimming stripped 0 bases from V and 9 bases from J, with 12 bases between. This CDR3 has 15 amino acids. As DNA, the CDR3 is TGTGCCACCAGCAGAGAAACAGGGAATAGTTCACCCCTCCACTTT. Translation gives CATSRETGNSSPLHF.

This chain links TRBV2 with TRBJ1-2; D is possibly TRBD1 (5 bases). This CDR3 is 12 amino acids long. Deletions cut 10 bases from V and 8 bases from J, with 17 bases between. Germline assignment: CDR1 SNHLY and CDR2 FYNNEI. CDR3 amino acids: CANKQDKGGYTF. The CDR3 DNA is TGTGCCAACAAACAGGATAAGGGGGGCTACACCTTC.

The rearrangement links TRBV7-8 to TRBJ2-7, with 11 positions matching TRBD1. From germline, CDR1 is SGHVS and CDR2 FQNEAQ. With 1 base clipped from V and 3 bases from J, the junction kept 2 bases outside the gene matches. The CDR3 is 15 amino acids. The CDR3 region has the DNA TGTGCCAGCAGCTTAGGGGGACAGGGGGTCTACGAGCAGTACTTC. Protein: CASSLGGQGVYEQYF.

The chain joins TRBV2 to TRBJ1-1; weak D call: TRBD1 (5 bases). V lost 7 bases and J 1 base, leaving 13 bases between the germline ends. In germline, CDR1 is SNHLY, CDR2 FYNNEI. This CDR3 comprises 14 residues. CDR3: CASTKTASNTEAFF. The CDR3 DNA is TGTGCCAGCACTAAGACAGCATCGAACACTGAAGCTTTCTTT.

This chain joins TRBV25-1 and TRBJ2-5; a weak D match, TRBD1 (6 bases). This CDR3 comprises 15 residues. Germline-derived CDR1 and CDR2 are MGHDK and SYGVNS. The V end was cut by 3 bases, the J end by 3 bases, with 14 bases between. In nucleotides, the CDR3 is TGTGCCAGCAGTGATCCCAGGGGACGTAAAGAGACCCAGTACTTC. Protein sequence: CASSDPRGRKETQYF.

The CDR3 loop is CSASLQGSNQPQHF. The CDR3 coding sequence is TGCAGTGCTAGTTTACAGGGAAGCAATCAGCCCCAGCATTTT. This chain joins TRBV20-1 and TRBJ1-5, with D possibly matching TRBD1 (6 bases). The CDR3 has 14 residues. CDR1 DFQATT and CDR2 SNEGSKA come from the germline V gene (reference sequence). Trimming removed 3 bases at V and 1 base at J, with 10 bases between.

The chain couples TRBV7-6 to TRBJ2-3, with 13 bases identical to TRBD2. CDR3 length: 19 amino acids. CDR1 SGHVS and CDR2 FNYEAQ come from the germline V gene. The trim removed 5 bases at V and 1 base at J, leaving 12 bases unmatched. CDR3 in DNA: TGTGCCAGCAGCGATCCAGGCACTAGCGGGGGGGCCGGCACAGATACGCAGTATTTT. This encodes CASSDPGTSGGAGTDTQYF.

This chain connects TRBV7-2 to TRBJ2-1, with D possibly being TRBD2 (7 bases). CDR1 and CDR2 (germline): SGHTA, FQGNSA. The ends were cut back, 2 bases at V and 6 bases at J, with 17 bases in the middle. There are 16 residues in the CDR3. The chain's CDR3 is CASSLNGGRLTNEQFF. The DNA for the CDR3 is TGTGCCAGCAGCTTAAACGGGGGGCGCCTCACCAATGAGCAGTTCTTC.

The chain uses TRBV24-1 and TRBJ1-5; no clear D. This CDR3 region has 18 residues. Germline lookup yields CDR1 KGHDR and CDR2 SFDVKD. The V gene lost 7 bases and the J gene lost 0 bases, with 21 bases spanning the gap. CDR3 nucleotide sequence: TGTGCCACCAGAGAAGTGAGGTCGGCCTTCTATAGCAATCAGCCCCAGCATTTT. Translation gives CATREVRSAFYSNQPQHF.

CDR3 loop: CASSLAGRFEAFF. In DNA, the CDR3 is TGTGCCAGCAGTTTAGCAGGGAGGTTTGAGGCTTTCTTT. The chain couples TRBV12-3 or TRBV12-4 to TRBJ1-1, with D unresolved. This CDR3 spans 13 amino acids. Trimming took 0 bases from V and 11 from J, leaving 13 bases between them.

The chain joins TRBV7-2 to TRBJ2-7; perhaps TRBD1 as D (6 bases). V was trimmed by 1 base and J by 4 bases, leaving 11 bases between them. There are 14 residues in the CDR3. The germline CDR1 and CDR2 sequences are SGHTA and FQGNSA. The CDR3 protein is CASSLGQGRYEQYF. CDR3 sequence (DNA): TGTGCCAGCAGCTTAGGGCAGGGGAGATACGAGCAGTACTTC.

This clone occurred once. V gene TRBV7-3 combines with J gene TRBJ2-3, with D perhaps matching TRBD2 (5 bases). V was shortened by 0 bases and J by 4 bases, with 8 bases between the two germline ends. Per germline, CDR1 SGHTA and CDR2 FQGTGA. This CDR3 contains 14 residues. CDR3 amino acids: CASSLTLGADTQYF. The CDR3 DNA follows: TGTGCCAGCAGCTTAACCCTCGGGGCAGATACGCAGTATTTT. The whole variable domain, filled in from reference TRBV7-3 and TRBJ2-3, reads GAGVSQTPSNKVTEKGKYVELRCDPISGHTALYWYRQSLGQGPEFLIYFQGTGAADDSGLPNDRFFAVRPEGSVSTLKIQRTERGDSAVYLCASSLTLGADTQYFGPGTRLTVL.

CDR3 region: CASSLRGSQVTDTQYF. The DNA for the CDR3 is TGTGCCAGCAGCTTACGGGGGTCTCAAGTAACAGATACGCAGTATTTT. This rearrangement joins TRBV7-2 to TRBJ2-3; D might be TRBD2 (6 bases). Trimming took off 2 bases at V and 3 bases at J, with 15 bases between the two ends. Germline V CDR1 and CDR2: SGHTA, FQGNSA. The CDR3 has 16 amino acids.

V gene TRBV7-9 combines with J gene TRBJ2-5; D gene uncertain. This CDR3 spans 13 amino acids. Looked up from germline, CDR1 is SEHNR and CDR2 is FQNEAQ (reference sequence). The V end lost 2 bases, the J end lost 5 bases, and 9 bases lay between the germline ends. The CDR3 protein is CASSLYVSETQYF. The CDR3 DNA reads TGTGCCAGCAGCTTATATGTTTCGGAGACCCAGTACTTC.

The genes are TRBV5-4 and TRBJ2-7; D may be TRBD2 (7 bases). Per the germline V gene, CDR1 is SGHNT and CDR2 is YYREEE (reference sequence). V was pared by 4 bases and J by 5 bases, with 25 bases between. CDR3 length: 17 amino acids. The CDR3 protein is CASSLAGGGRQIHEQYF. The DNA of the CDR3 is TGTGCCAGCAGCCTCGCGGGCGGGGGCCGTCAGATCCACGAGCAGTACTTC.

The V and J genes are TRBV29-1 and TRBJ2-1; TRBD1 matches at 7 bases. The CDR3 is made up of 13 amino acids. V shed 7 bases, J shed 2 bases, and the junction held 5 bases outside the gene matches. Per germline, CDR1 SQVTM and CDR2 ANQGSEA. This chain's CDR3 is CSESTGAYNEQFF. The CDR3 DNA is TGCAGCGAGTCCACAGGGGCCTACAATGAGCAGTTCTTC.

This chain joins TRBV7-8 and TRBJ2-5; D remains ambiguous. V was shortened by 0 bases and J by 5 bases, with 10 bases between the two germline ends. The CDR3 has 14 amino acids. Germline-derived CDR1 and CDR2 are SGHVS and FQNEAQ. CDR3 sequence reads: CASSLAEARETQYF. In DNA, the CDR3 is TGTGCCAGCAGCTTAGCGGAAGCGCGGGAGACCCAGTACTTC.

The chain combines TRBV7-2 with TRBJ2-1; TRBD2 matches at 13 bases. J gave up 2 bases and V 1 base, and 2 bases lay outside the gene matches. CDR1 is SGHTA and CDR2 is FQGNSA in the germline V gene. The CDR3 has 17 residues. Here the CDR3 reads CASSLEGLAGTYNEQFF. The CDR3 DNA is TGTGCCAGCAGCTTAGAGGGACTAGCGGGGACCTACAATGAGCAGTTCTTC.

This clone occurred a few times. This chain uses TRBV11-2 with TRBJ2-1; 10 bases are a match to TRBD2. This CDR3 has 15 residues. Germline trimming cut 4 bases from V and 7 bases from J; bases unmatched to any gene: 7. Germline CDR1 is SGHAT and CDR2 is FQNNGV. The CDR3 here is CASSSSGGGFNEQFF. CDR3 nucleotides: TGTGCCAGCAGCTCGAGCGGGGGGGGTTTTAATGAGCAGTTCTTC.

The chain is built from TRBV7-2 and TRBJ2-7; 9 bases fit TRBD2. The CDR3 covers 15 residues. From germline, CDR1 is SGHTA and CDR2 FQGNSA. Trimming removed 4 bases from V and 0 bases from J; junction bases left unmatched: 4. The CDR3 loop reads CASSSSSGISYEQYF. The CDR3, as DNA: TGTGCCAGCAGCTCCTCTAGCGGGATCTCCTACGAGCAGTACTTC.

This clone came up once. The rearrangement uses TRBV6-5 and TRBJ2-1; 7 bases line up with TRBD2. CDR1 is MNHEY, CDR2 SVGAGI, per germline. The CDR3 loop spans 13 amino acids. Trimming took 4 bases from V and 5 from J; bases not matched to a gene: 2. The CDR3 region is CASSWEGDNEQFF. The CDR3 bases are TGTGCCAGCAGTTGGGAGGGAGACAATGAGCAGTTCTTC.

This chain links TRBV19 with TRBJ2-7, with a possible D match to TRBD2 (5 bases). CDR1 is LNHDA, CDR2 SQIVND, per germline (reference sequence). The CDR3 is 14 amino acids. Trimming left V 5 bases short and J 0 bases short, with 11 bases between. CDR3 nucleotides: TGTGCCAGTAGTCGACGGACTTTCTCCTACGAGCAGTACTTC. As protein: CASSRRTFSYEQYF.

The V and J genes are TRBV5-6 and TRBJ2-2; 12 nucleotides align to TRBD2. Germline assignment: CDR1 SGHDT and CDR2 YYEEEE. This CDR3 contains 17 residues. The J segment lost 4 bases and the V segment lost 4 bases, leaving 8 bases of the junction unmatched. The CDR3 DNA sequence: TGTGCCAGCAGCCCTCTGACTAGCGGGGGCCTCACCGGGGAGCTGTTTTTT. Translated, it gives CASSPLTSGGLTGELFF. Based on the CDR3 plus reference TRBV5-6 and TRBJ2-2, the full variable domain is DAGVTQSPTHLIKTRGQQVTLRCSPKSGHDTVSWYQQALGQGPQFIFQYYEEEERQRGNFPDRFSGHQFPNYSSELNVNALLLGDSALYLCASSPLTSGGLTGELFFGEGSRLTVL.

The gene calls are TRBV30 and TRBJ1-2; 8 bases fit TRBD1. CDR1 GTSNPN and CDR2 SVGIG come from the germline V gene (reference sequence). The J segment lost 0 bases and the V segment lost 3 bases, leaving 9 bases of the junction unmatched. This CDR3 has 16 residues. This CDR3 reads CAWSNQGQESNYGYTF. The CDR3, as DNA: TGTGCCTGGAGCAACCAGGGACAGGAATCTAACTATGGCTACACCTTC.

This clone has only one observation. V usage is TRBV21-1 and J usage is TRBJ2-2; the table gives TRBD2 as D, unverified against the DNA. TRBV21-1 is designated a pseudogene. The CDR3 extends over 15 amino acids. CDR3 loop: CASQSGGADTGELFF. The CDR3 nucleotides are TGTGCCAGCCAAAGCGGGGGGGCGGACACCGGGGAGCTGTTTTTT.

V is TRBV5-4 and J is TRBJ2-3; no definite D call. V was cut by 0 bases and J by 0 bases, with 14 bases left in between. Per germline, CDR1 SGHNT and CDR2 YYREEE (reference sequence). The CDR3 has 17 amino acids. CDR3 sequence: CASSLEPLLGSTDTQYF. The CDR3 DNA reads as TGTGCCAGCAGCTTGGAACCTCTCCTGGGCAGCACAGATACGCAGTATTTT.

This chain uses TRBV18 with TRBJ1-2; 9 bases match TRBD1. Germline CDR1 reads KGHSH; CDR2 reads LQKENI. This CDR3 contains 16 residues. Trimming at V came to 3 bases and at J to 5 bases, leaving 10 bases not matched to a gene. In DNA, the CDR3 is TGTGCCAGCTCACCGGCATCCGGGACAGGGTTATATGGCTACACCTTC. Translating gives CASSPASGTGLYGYTF.

The chain uses TRBV5-1 and TRBJ2-7; D might be TRBD1 (6 bases). CDR3 size: 13 residues. Germline values: CDR1 SGHRS, CDR2 YFSETQ. The V end was cut by 7 bases, the J end by 5 bases, with 16 bases between. The CDR3 DNA is TGCGCCAGCCGATACAGGGTTTCGGACGAGCAGTACTTC. Its protein is CASRYRVSDEQYF. The variable domain in full, completed from reference TRBV5-1 and TRBJ2-7, reads KAGVTQTPRYLIKTRGQQVTLSCSPISGHRSVSWYQQTPGQGLQFLFEYFSETQRNKGNFPGRFSGRQFSNSRSEMNVSTLELGDSALYLCASRYRVSDEQYFGPGTRLTVT.

The CDR3 bases are TGTGCCAGCAGTTTCCAGTTTTCACCCCTCCACTTT. Its translation is CASSFQFSPLHF. This chain connects TRBV27 to TRBJ1-6; no definite D call. The V end lost 3 bases, the J end lost 9 bases, and 6 bases lay between the germline ends. CDR3 length: 12 amino acids. The germline V gene encodes CDR1 MNHEY and CDR2 SMNVEV (reference sequence).

Here the CDR3 DNA reads TGTGCCAGCAGTAAAGCGGGGGGGCGAGATACGCAGTATTTT. Encoded protein: CASSKAGGRDTQYF. The rearrangement links TRBV27 to TRBJ2-3; 10 bases agree with TRBD2. This CDR3 is 14 amino acids long. Germline-derived CDR1 and CDR2 are MNHEY and SMNVEV (reference sequence). Trimming at V came to 5 bases and at J to 5 bases, leaving 4 bases not matched to a gene.

V usage is TRBV18 and J usage is TRBJ1-3; D remains unclear. Germline CDR1 KGHSH, CDR2 LQKENI. CDR3 size: 15 residues. V lost 1 base to trimming and J lost 4 bases, with 11 bases between them. The CDR3 DNA sequence: TGTGCCAGCTCACCACAAGCAGGCTCCGGAAACACCATATATTTT. This sequence encodes CASSPQAGSGNTIYF.